Listed below are T cell receptor beta chains from one sample, sequenced in a study of blood T cell repertoires in COVID-19. Produced via immunoSEQ multiplex PCR; TCRdb's table is partial and in-frame only. Seen here are 330,000 or so clones, roughly 90% observed once, and the top ten hold 18%. What was sequenced was PBMCs or T cells enriched from blood (not recorded which). Receptor source: a young woman who had recovered from COVID-19. The CDR3 runs from the conserved cysteine through the conserved F or W. D genes are given only for firm matches. Clone size appears in some rows only: once, few, many, or a class for an expanded clone.

V gene	J gene	CDR3 length	clone size	D gene	CDR3 DNA	CDR3 protein
TRBV11-1	TRBJ2-1	11	.	.	TGTGCCAGCAGAGCTACCGTTGAGCAGTTCTTC	CASRATVEQFF
TRBV6-5	TRBJ2-4	14	.	TRBD2	TGTGCCACGCGACTAGCGGGGGTCTCCAACATTCAGTACTTC	CATRLAGVSNIQYF
TRBV27	TRBJ2-3	14	.	.	TGTGCCAGCAGTTTACTGGGGGGGCGGAATACGCAGTATTTT	CASSLLGGRNTQYF
TRBV11-2	TRBJ2-7	15	.	.	TGTGCCAGCAGCCCACTTCGAGGGATACCCTACGAGCAGTACTTC	CASSPLRGIPYEQYF
TRBV12-3/TRBV12-4	TRBJ1-5	13	.	.	TGTGCCAGCAGTTTATCTGAGAATCAGCCCCAGCATTTT	CASSLSENQPQHF
TRBV6-5	TRBJ1-1	14	.	.	TGTGCCAGCAGTCCGGACGGAGGGAACACTGAAGCTTTCTTT	CASSPDGGNTEAFF
TRBV6-5	TRBJ2-1	13	once	TRBD2	TGTGCCAGTGTACTAGCGGGATACAATGAGCAGTTCTTC	CASVLAGYNEQFF
TRBV4-1	TRBJ1-2	15	.	.	TGCGCCAGCAGCCAAGACGTTTCGGGGAACTATGGCTACACCTTC	CASSQDVSGNYGYTF
TRBV5-1	TRBJ2-3	14	once	.	TGCGCCAGCAGCTTGCTGCGGGGCACAGATACGCAGTATTTT	CASSLLRGTDTQYF
TRBV24-1	TRBJ2-7	12	.	.	TGTGCCACCAGTCCTGGGAGTTACGAGCAGTACTTC	CATSPGSYEQYF
TRBV4-2	TRBJ1-5	15	.	TRBD1	TGTGCCAGCAGCCAAGGGACAGGGAAAAATCAGCCCCAGCATTTT	CASSQGTGKNQPQHF
TRBV14	TRBJ2-1	17	.	TRBD1	TGTGCCAGCAGCCAAGATAGGGACAGGAGCTCCTACAATGAGCAGTTCTTC	CASSQDRDRSSYNEQFF
TRBV6-6	TRBJ2-1	14	once	TRBD2	TGTGCCAGCAGTTTCACTCCGGGAGGCAATGAGCAGTTCTTC	CASSFTPGGNEQFF
TRBV6-4	TRBJ1-5	14	.	.	TGTGCCAGCAGCCCCTTCTTTAGCAATCAGCCCCAGCATTTT	CASSPFFSNQPQHF
TRBV6-6	TRBJ1-4	13	.	.	TGTGCCAGCAGTTTACAGGGCCGTGAAAAACTGTTTTTT	CASSLQGREKLFF
TRBV2	TRBJ1-1	13	.	.	TGTGCCAGCAGAGGACAGTCGAACACTGAAGCTTTCTTT	CASRGQSNTEAFF
TRBV6-2/TRBV6-3	TRBJ1-6	13	once	.	TGTGCCAGCAGTTATGTTTTGAGTTCACCCCTCCACTTT	CASSYVLSSPLHF
TRBV5-1	TRBJ1-2	13	.	.	TGCGCCAGCAGCTTATCCAGAAACTATGGCTACACCTTC	CASSLSRNYGYTF
TRBV5-1	TRBJ2-2	15	.	.	TGCGCCAGCAGCTCCTACGCAGGGGGGTCCGGGGAGCTGTTTTTT	CASSSYAGGSGELFF